These T cell receptor beta chains were read from a single sample in a study of blood T cell repertoires in COVID-19. TCRdb's table, derived via immunoSEQ multiplex PCR, lists solely in-frame clones and lacks some. Among over 120,000 clones listed, about 80% were seen once. The sample was peripheral blood. The receptors come from a woman aged 60-70 years with acute or convalescent COVID-19. Both conserved end residues are part of each CDR3. A D gene is named only where the DNA matches it firmly. Not every row has a clone size; where given, it reads once, few, many or a size class.

V: TRBV7-3; D: -; size: few; J: TRBJ2-7; CDR3: CASSSEVGEQYF
V: TRBV4-3; D: -; size: -; J: TRBJ2-1; CDR3: CASSQTPSSYNEQFF
V: TRBV5-1; D: TRBD1; size: -; J: TRBJ2-7; CDR3: CASSGQGPEHEQYF
V: TRBV28; D: -; size: -; J: TRBJ1-2; CDR3: CASSSTVNGYTF
V: TRBV5-1; D: TRBD1; size: -; J: TRBJ1-3; CDR3: CASSTDRGLGNTIYF
V: TRBV11-2; D: -; size: once; J: TRBJ2-1; CDR3: CASRDRDFYNEQFF
V: TRBV7-2; D: TRBD1; size: few; J: TRBJ2-7; CDR3: CASSLTPRDRYEQYF
V: TRBV7-9; D: TRBD2; size: -; J: TRBJ2-4; CDR3: CASSLVTSEIQYF
V: TRBV5-1; D: -; size: -; J: TRBJ2-3; CDR3: CASSLVAAPGTDTQYF
V: TRBV3-1/TRBV3-2; D: TRBD1; size: once; J: TRBJ1-2; CDR3: CASSQQRAGGRIYGYTF
V: TRBV19; D: -; size: -; J: TRBJ1-1; CDR3: CASSREMTPNTEAFF
V: TRBV27; D: -; size: -; J: TRBJ2-1; CDR3: CASSFGDFRNEQFF
V: TRBV11-2; D: -; size: -; J: TRBJ2-7; CDR3: CASSPTSVEQYF
V: TRBV28; D: TRBD1; size: -; J: TRBJ1-1; CDR3: CASRNTGGPEAFF
V: TRBV18; D: -; size: -; J: TRBJ2-7; CDR3: CASSPGALSGDEQYF
V: TRBV28; D: -; size: -; J: TRBJ2-5; CDR3: CASRFSNRYQETQYF
V: TRBV30; D: -; size: -; J: TRBJ2-1; CDR3: CAWSERYPSLGVYNEQFF
V: TRBV18; D: TRBD1; size: few; J: TRBJ2-6; CDR3: CASSQTGTGSLSGANVLTF
V: TRBV2; D: -; size: once; J: TRBJ2-5; CDR3: CASGQQETQYF
V: TRBV3-1/TRBV3-2; D: -; size: -; J: TRBJ2-1; CDR3: CASSLRLVYNEQFF
V: TRBV30; D: -; size: -; J: TRBJ1-1; CDR3: CAWSELGGTEAFF
V: TRBV3-1/TRBV3-2; D: -; size: -; J: TRBJ1-2; CDR3: CASSQVTPYGYTF
V: TRBV3-1/TRBV3-2; D: -; size: -; J: TRBJ1-3; CDR3: CASSQDGSSGNTIYF
V: TRBV29-1; D: -; size: -; J: TRBJ2-2; CDR3: CSADSPNTGELFF
V: TRBV24-1; D: TRBD1; size: few; J: TRBJ1-2; CDR3: CATSDAGTGGYGYTF
V: TRBV7-9; D: -; size: -; J: TRBJ2-7; CDR3: CASSLGPVYEQYF
V: TRBV28; D: TRBD1; size: -; J: TRBJ1-2; CDR3: CASSFRSGQGHSNYGYTF
V: TRBV5-1; D: -; size: few; J: TRBJ2-1; CDR3: CASSQRAGLNSGEQFF
V: TRBV2; D: TRBD2; size: -; J: TRBJ2-1; CDR3: CASSAVTSGRRHEQFF
V: TRBV29-1; D: TRBD2; size: -; J: TRBJ2-3; CDR3: CSVSWGTSASTDTQYF
V: TRBV29-1; D: TRBD1; size: -; J: TRBJ2-1; CDR3: CSVSGLMTGRYNEQFF
V: TRBV5-1; D: TRBD1; size: -; J: TRBJ1-4; CDR3: CASSSGTGNEKLFF
V: TRBV2; D: -; size: -; J: TRBJ2-5; CDR3: CASSGAGSLGSQETQYF
V: TRBV6-5; D: -; size: -; J: TRBJ2-7; CDR3: CASSLQGTSYEQYF
V: TRBV11-2; D: TRBD1; size: -; J: TRBJ1-6; CDR3: CASSSWTGDNSPLHF
V: TRBV5-4; D: -; size: -; J: TRBJ2-2; CDR3: CASSLILAGNTGELFF
V: TRBV6-5; D: -; size: -; J: TRBJ1-6; CDR3: CASGQIDSPLHF
V: TRBV5-1; D: TRBD1; size: -; J: TRBJ1-4; CDR3: CASRDSQEKLFF
V: TRBV28; D: -; size: -; J: TRBJ1-5; CDR3: CASSGDSNQPQHF
V: TRBV28; D: -; size: -; J: TRBJ1-2; CDR3: CASSLRTVTNYGYTF
V: TRBV7-3; D: -; size: -; J: TRBJ1-1; CDR3: CASSFLTYGRDGTEAFF
V: TRBV30; D: TRBD2; size: -; J: TRBJ2-1; CDR3: CAWSARRSGPEKSYNEQFF
V: TRBV6-5; D: -; size: -; J: TRBJ2-1; CDR3: CASSHDGLSGNEQFF
V: TRBV11-1; D: TRBD1; size: once; J: TRBJ1-4; CDR3: CASSRDSLNEKLFF
V: TRBV30; D: -; size: -; J: TRBJ2-7; CDR3: CAWSALFEQYF
V: TRBV11-3; D: -; size: -; J: TRBJ2-2; CDR3: CASTLQYGGELFF
V: TRBV2; D: TRBD1; size: -; J: TRBJ1-4; CDR3: CASRATGGAEKLFF